This TCR beta chain was captured by sequencing in a study of tumor-infiltrating lymphocytes in primary liver carcinoma. V was cut by 1 base and J by 4 bases, with 20 bases left in between. CDR3 size: 17 residues. Study conclusions and caveats: Blood had a significantly lower top-250-clone fraction than tumors did (p = 0.039). Tumor-adjacent and tumor-blood pairs showed less overlap than tumor region pairs.

A primer matching the constant region was used to make TCR beta cDNA from approximately 0.45 ug of total RNA. Generation of the TCR beta libraries relied on three nested multiplex PCR rounds using slightly modified ARM-PCR. Researchers ran the first two PCR rounds for approximately 10 cycles each with TRBV1-TRBV30 forward primers and a C-beta reverse primer. Each CDR3 protein is one row after TCRdb ran MiXCR on the multiplex PCR reads. The sample contains under 200,000 distinct CDR3 sequences, 85% of which appear only once. Co-extracting RNA and DNA was done with roughly 17-32 mg of unsorted bulk tissue as input. Viable tumor cell content exceeded 80% in every tumor sample. About this clonotype: The antigen is not known.

This rearrangement joins TRBV12-3 or TRBV12-4 to TRBJ2-7; D might be TRBD2 (6 bases). Sequenced input: tumor tissue from primary liver carcinoma. The TCR comes from a man aged 35-49 years with primary liver carcinoma and hepatitis B virus infection. The CDR3 sequence is CASSLGTFGGNSYEQYF. The CDR3 DNA is TGTGCCAGCAGTTTAGGGACCTTCGGCGGGAACTCATACGAGCAGTACTTC.